The clone carrying this T cell receptor (beta chain) showed up many times. Its target is not known. It was blood bank volunteers in Maryland, USA who made up the healthy controls. The data originate from a study of neurological immune-mediated disorders. Notes on the study in general: The most TCR clonal expansion was seen in HTLV-1-associated myelopathy, and the least was seen in multiple sclerosis, which fell below healthy controls.

As for the cDNA, it was generated by 5'RACE with 10-nucleotide random UMIs. Sequencing runs each generated in excess of 160 million TCR-beta sequences derived from 15-18 subjects. TCRdb reprocessed the 5' RACE reads with MiXCR, giving one entry per CDR3 protein. The profile covers 77,000 or so distinct CDR3 sequences, with about 9% appearing a single time and 1.5% to 2% taken by the ten largest. The TCR was taken from a man aged 50 to 59 in good health. The sample taken for sequencing was PBMCs.

CDR3: CSVDWGGYEQYF. CDR3 nucleotide sequence: TGCAGCGTTGATTGGGGGGGCTACGAGCAGTACTTC. The V gene is TRBV29-1, the J gene TRBJ2-7, with 7 bases that match TRBD2. Trimming took 3 bases from V and 3 from J; bases not matched to a gene: 2. CDR3 length: 12 amino acids. CDR1 and CDR2 (germline): SQVTM, ANQGSEA.